This T cell receptor beta chain was captured by sequencing in a study of blood T cell repertoires in COVID-19. The wider study: Samples of COVID-19 (acute and convalescent) were obtained from the United States, Italy and Spain. Sources were T cells, B-cell-depleted T cells, or PBMCs; the material itself was cDNA or gDNA.

In the authors' methods: The assay estimated nucleated cells by amplifying reference gene primers. Profiling relied on immunoSEQ multiplex PCR, and the TCRdb table lists in-frame clones only, not all of them. The DNA was the basis for D and trimming; V, J and clone size are from that table. The sample shows 110,000 to 150,000 clones, 84% of them seen only once. This sequence was found in a human donor in a cohort sampled during active COVID-19. The sample consisted of peripheral blood.

In nucleotides, the CDR3 is TGTGCCAGCACTCGGGGGGCGAAGTACAATGAGCAGTTCTTC. Protein product: CASTRGAKYNEQFF. The chain has TRBV3-1 (or the pseudogene TRBV3-2) and TRBJ2-1, with a weak D call TRBD2 (7 bases). Germline V gives CDR1 LGHDT, CDR2 YNNKEL (reference sequence). This CDR3 has 14 residues. The V end was cut by 7 bases, the J end by 4 bases, with 14 bases between.